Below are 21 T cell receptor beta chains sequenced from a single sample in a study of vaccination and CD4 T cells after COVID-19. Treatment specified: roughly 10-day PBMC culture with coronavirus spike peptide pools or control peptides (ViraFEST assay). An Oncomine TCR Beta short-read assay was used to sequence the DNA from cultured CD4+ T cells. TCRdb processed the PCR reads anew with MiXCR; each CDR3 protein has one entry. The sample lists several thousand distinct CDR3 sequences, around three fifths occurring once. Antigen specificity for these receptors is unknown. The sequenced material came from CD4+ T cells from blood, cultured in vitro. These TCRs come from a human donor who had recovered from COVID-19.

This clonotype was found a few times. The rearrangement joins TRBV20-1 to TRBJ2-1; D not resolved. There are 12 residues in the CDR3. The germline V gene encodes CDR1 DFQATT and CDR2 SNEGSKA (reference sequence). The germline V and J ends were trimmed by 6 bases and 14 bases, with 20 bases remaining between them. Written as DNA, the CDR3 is TGCAGTGCCAGTTTTATGACGGGTTTTAAGTTCTTC. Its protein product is CSASFMTGFKFF.

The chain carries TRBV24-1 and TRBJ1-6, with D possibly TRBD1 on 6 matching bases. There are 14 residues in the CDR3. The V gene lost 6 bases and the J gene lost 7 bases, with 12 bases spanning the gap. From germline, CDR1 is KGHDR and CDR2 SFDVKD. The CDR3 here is CATSHGQGNSPLHF. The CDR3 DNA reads TGTGCCACCAGTCACGGGCAGGGGAATTCACCCCTCCACTTT.

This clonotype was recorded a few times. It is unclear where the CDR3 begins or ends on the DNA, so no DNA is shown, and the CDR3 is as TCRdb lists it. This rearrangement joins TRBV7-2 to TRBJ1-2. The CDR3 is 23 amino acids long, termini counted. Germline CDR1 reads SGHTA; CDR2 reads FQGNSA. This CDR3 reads CASSESGSRSYEQYFGPGYGYTF.

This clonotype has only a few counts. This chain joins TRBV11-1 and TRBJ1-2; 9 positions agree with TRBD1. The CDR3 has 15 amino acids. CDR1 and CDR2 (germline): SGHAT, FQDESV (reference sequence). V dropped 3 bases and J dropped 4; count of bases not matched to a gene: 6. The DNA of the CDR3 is TGTGCCAGCAGCTTGACAGGGGGTGGCAGCTATGGCTACACCTTC. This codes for CASSLTGGGSYGYTF. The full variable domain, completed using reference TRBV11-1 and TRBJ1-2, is EAEVAQSPRYKITEKSQAVAFWCDPISGHATLYWYRQILGQGPELLVQFQDESVVDDSQLPKDRFSAERLKGVDSTLKIQPAELGDSAMYLCASSLTGGGSYGYTFGSGTRLTVV.

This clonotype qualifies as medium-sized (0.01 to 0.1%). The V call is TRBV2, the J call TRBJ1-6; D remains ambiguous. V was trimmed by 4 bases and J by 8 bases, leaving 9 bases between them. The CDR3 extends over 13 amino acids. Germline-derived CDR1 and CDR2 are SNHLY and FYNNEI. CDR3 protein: CASSGRSDSPLHF. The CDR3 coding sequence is TGTGCCAGCAGTGGACGGTCAGATTCACCCCTCCACTTT.

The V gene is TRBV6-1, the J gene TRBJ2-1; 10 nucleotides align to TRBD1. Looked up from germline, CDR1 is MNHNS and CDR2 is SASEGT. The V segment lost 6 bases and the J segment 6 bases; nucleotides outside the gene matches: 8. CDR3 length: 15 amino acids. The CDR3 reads CASRLRDRGGNEQFF. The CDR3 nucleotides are TGTGCCAGCAGGCTCCGGGACAGGGGCGGCAATGAGCAGTTCTTC.

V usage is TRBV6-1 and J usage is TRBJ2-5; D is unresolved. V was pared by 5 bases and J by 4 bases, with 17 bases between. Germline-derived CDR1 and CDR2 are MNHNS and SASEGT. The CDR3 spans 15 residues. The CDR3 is CASSPRSFLGETQYF. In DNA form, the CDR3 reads TGTGCCAGCAGTCCCCGGTCCTTCCTGGGAGAGACCCAGTACTTC.

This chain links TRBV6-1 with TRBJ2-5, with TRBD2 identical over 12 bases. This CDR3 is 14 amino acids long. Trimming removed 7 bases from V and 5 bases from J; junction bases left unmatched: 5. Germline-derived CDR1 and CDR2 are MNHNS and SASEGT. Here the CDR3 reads CASTSSGGGETQYF. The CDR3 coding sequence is TGTGCCAGCACTTCTAGCGGGGGGGGGGAGACCCAGTACTTC.

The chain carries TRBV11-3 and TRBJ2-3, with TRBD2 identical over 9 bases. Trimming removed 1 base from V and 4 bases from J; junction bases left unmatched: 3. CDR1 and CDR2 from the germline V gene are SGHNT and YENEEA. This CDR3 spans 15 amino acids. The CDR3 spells CASSLGLADADTQYF. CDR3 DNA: TGTGCCAGCAGCTTAGGACTAGCGGACGCAGATACGCAGTATTTT.

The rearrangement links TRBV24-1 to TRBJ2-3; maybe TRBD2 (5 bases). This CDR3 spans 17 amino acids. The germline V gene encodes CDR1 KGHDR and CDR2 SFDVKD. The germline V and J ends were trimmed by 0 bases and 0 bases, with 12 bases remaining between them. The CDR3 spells CATSDLPTSPSTDTQYF. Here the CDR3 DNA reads TGTGCCACCAGTGATTTGCCTACTAGTCCAAGCACAGATACGCAGTATTTT.

The CDR3 spells CASSWGAGELFF. The DNA for the CDR3 is TGTGCCAGCAGTTGGGGGGCCGGGGAGCTGTTTTTT. This rearrangement joins TRBV6-5 to TRBJ2-2; D is possibly TRBD2 (6 bases). This CDR3 is built from 12 residues. Trimming pared 4 bases from V and 6 bases from J, leaving 6 bases between. The V gene's germline CDR1 is MNHEY and CDR2 SVGAGI.

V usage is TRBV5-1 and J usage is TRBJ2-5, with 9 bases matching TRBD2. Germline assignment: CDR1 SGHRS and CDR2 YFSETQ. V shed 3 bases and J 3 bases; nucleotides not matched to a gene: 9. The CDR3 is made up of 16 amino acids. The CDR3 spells CASSSQWGGGEETQYF. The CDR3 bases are TGCGCCAGCAGCTCCCAATGGGGCGGGGGGGAAGAGACCCAGTACTTC.

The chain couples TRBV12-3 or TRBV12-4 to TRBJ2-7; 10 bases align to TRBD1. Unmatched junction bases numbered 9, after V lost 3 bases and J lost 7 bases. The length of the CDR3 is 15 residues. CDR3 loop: CASSFGRQGAREQYF. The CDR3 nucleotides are TGTGCCAGCAGTTTCGGTCGACAGGGGGCGCGTGAGCAGTACTTC.

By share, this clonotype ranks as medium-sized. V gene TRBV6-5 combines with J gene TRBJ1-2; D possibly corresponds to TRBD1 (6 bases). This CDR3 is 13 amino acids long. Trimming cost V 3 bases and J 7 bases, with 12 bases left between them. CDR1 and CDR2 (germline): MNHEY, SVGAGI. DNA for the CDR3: TGTGCCAGCAGTTATTGGGGGGGCTCTGGCTACACCTTC. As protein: CASSYWGGSGYTF.

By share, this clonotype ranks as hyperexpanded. Here the CDR3 reads CASSLLQNTEAFF. CDR3 sequence (DNA): TGTGCCAGCAGCTTATTGCAGAACACTGAAGCTTTCTTT. The chain has TRBV7-2 and TRBJ1-1; D remains unclear. Deletions cut 2 bases from V and 1 base from J, with 5 bases between. This CDR3 comprises 13 residues. The V gene's germline CDR1 is SGHTA and CDR2 FQGNSA.

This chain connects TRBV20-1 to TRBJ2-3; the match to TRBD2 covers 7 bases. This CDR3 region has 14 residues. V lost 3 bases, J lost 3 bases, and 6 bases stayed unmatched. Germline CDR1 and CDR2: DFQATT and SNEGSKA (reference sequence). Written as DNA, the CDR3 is TGCAGTGCTAGCCGAGCGGGATGGACAGATACGCAGTATTTT. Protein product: CSASRAGWTDTQYF.

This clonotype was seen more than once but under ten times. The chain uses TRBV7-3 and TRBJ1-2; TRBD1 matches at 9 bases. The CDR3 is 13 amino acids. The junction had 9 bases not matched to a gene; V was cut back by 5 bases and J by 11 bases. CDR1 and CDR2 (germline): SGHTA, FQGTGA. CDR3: CASSPGQGRGYTF. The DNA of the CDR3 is TGTGCCAGCAGCCCAGGACAGGGGAGAGGGTACACCTTC.

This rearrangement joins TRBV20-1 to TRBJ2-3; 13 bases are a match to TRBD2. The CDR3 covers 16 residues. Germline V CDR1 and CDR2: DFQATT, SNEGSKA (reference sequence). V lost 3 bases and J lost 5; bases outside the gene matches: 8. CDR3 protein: CSARATSGRAIDTQYF. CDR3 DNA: TGCAGTGCTAGGGCCACTAGCGGGAGGGCAATAGATACGCAGTATTTT.

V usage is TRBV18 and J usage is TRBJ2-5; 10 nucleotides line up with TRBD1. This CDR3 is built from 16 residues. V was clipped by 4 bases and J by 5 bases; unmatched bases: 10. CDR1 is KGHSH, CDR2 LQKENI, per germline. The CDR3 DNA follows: TGTGCCAGCTCACACAGACAGGGGGCCGTAGGGGAGACCCAGTACTTC. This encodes CASSHRQGAVGETQYF.

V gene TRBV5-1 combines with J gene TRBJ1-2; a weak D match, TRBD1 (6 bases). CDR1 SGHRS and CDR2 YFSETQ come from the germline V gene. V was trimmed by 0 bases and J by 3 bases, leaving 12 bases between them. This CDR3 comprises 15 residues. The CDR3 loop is CASSLAIGQHYGYTF. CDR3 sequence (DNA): TGCGCCAGCAGCTTGGCAATAGGACAGCACTATGGCTACACCTTC.

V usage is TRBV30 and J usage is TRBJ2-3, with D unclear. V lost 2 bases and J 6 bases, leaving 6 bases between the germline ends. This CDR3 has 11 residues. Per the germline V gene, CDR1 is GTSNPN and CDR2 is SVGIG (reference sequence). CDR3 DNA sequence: TGTGCCTGGAGTTATTTGGATACGCAGTATTTT. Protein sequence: CAWSYLDTQYF.